Listed below are T cell receptor beta chains from one sample, sequenced in a study of T-cell reconstitution after alpha-beta-depleted transplantation in children. TCRdb independently ran MiXCR on the PCR reads; one entry per CDR3 protein. The data hold about 150,000 distinct CDR3 sequences, with over 8.5% observed a single time. This specimen was PBMCs, taken before TCRalphabeta/CD19-depleted stem cell transplant. The receptor source for this set is a boy aged 2 to 10 with acute myeloid leukemia, due to receive a stem cell transplant. The CDR3 runs from the conserved cysteine through the conserved F or W. The D gene is left open where the match is weak. Some rows mark clone size as missing; the rest say once, few, many or name a class of expanded clone.

V gene,clone size,J gene,D gene,CDR3 protein,CDR3 DNA
TRBV4-1,many,TRBJ2-7,TRBD2,CASSHVSPRTSGSYEQYF,TGCGCCAGCAGCCACGTATCACCACGGACTAGCGGGAGCTACGAGCAGTACTTC
TRBV6-4,.,TRBJ2-3,.,CASSDGSRDTQYF,TGTGCCAGCAGTGACGGCTCGCGAGATACGCAGTATTTT
TRBV4-2,many,TRBJ2-1,.,CASSQGLNEQFF,TGTGCCAGCAGCCAAGGGCTTAATGAGCAGTTCTTC
TRBV7-3,many,TRBJ2-1,.,CASSLRASGYNEQFF,TGTGCCAGCAGCTTAAGGGCATCGGGCTACAATGAGCAGTTCTTC
TRBV4-1,many,TRBJ2-3,TRBD2,CASSQGVAGGLRDTQYF,TGCGCCAGCAGCCAAGGGGTAGCGGGGGGATTAAGAGATACGCAGTATTTT
TRBV12-3/TRBV12-4,many,TRBJ1-6,.,CASSLSWGANSPLHF,TGTGCCAGCAGTTTATCCTGGGGGGCTAATTCACCCCTCCACTTT
TRBV9,many,TRBJ2-6,.,CASSGTWKGISGANVLTF,TGTGCCAGCAGCGGGACATGGAAGGGGATCTCTGGGGCCAACGTCCTGACTTTC
TRBV19,many,TRBJ2-2,TRBD2,CASSRGEAGELFF,TGTGCCAGTAGTCGGGGGGAGGCCGGGGAGCTGTTTTTT
TRBV11-2,many,TRBJ2-3,.,CASSPRWGGGTDTQYF,TGTGCCAGCAGCCCCAGATGGGGTGGGGGCACAGATACGCAGTATTTT
TRBV5-6,many,TRBJ2-5,TRBD1,CASSLAKTGSATQYF,TGTGCCAGCAGCTTGGCAAAGACAGGGTCGGCGACCCAGTACTTC
TRBV18,many,TRBJ2-6,.,CASSPPNHSGANVLTF,TGTGCCAGCTCACCACCTAACCACTCTGGGGCCAACGTCCTGACTTTC
TRBV12-3/TRBV12-4,.,TRBJ2-6,.,CASSLMTGGLYSGANVLTF,TGTGCCAGCAGTTTAATGACAGGCGGCCTGTACTCTGGGGCCAACGTCCTGACTTTC
TRBV16,many,TRBJ1-5,.,CASSRYNQPQHF,TGTGCCAGCAGCCGGTACAATCAGCCCCAGCATTTT
TRBV20-1,many,TRBJ2-5,.,CSAITRRETQYF,TGCAGTGCTATTACTAGAAGAGAGACCCAGTACTTC
TRBV5-1,many,TRBJ2-3,TRBD1,CASSLVGQGADTQYF,TGCGCCAGCAGCTTGGTGGGACAGGGGGCAGATACGCAGTATTTT
TRBV7-2,many,TRBJ2-3,.,CASSLDWHTDTQYF,TGTGCCAGCAGCTTAGACTGGCACACAGATACGCAGTATTTT
TRBV4-1,many,TRBJ2-3,TRBD1,CASSRGQGGTDTQYF,TGCGCCAGCAGCCGAGGACAGGGGGGCACAGATACGCAGTATTTT
TRBV20-1,many,TRBJ2-5,.,CGAWQQETQYF,TGCGGTGCCTGGCAGCAAGAGACCCAGTACTTC
TRBV7-9,.,TRBJ2-3,.,CASTPAERSTDTQYF,TGTGCCAGCACCCCTGCGGAGCGGAGCACAGATACGCAGTATTTT
TRBV12-3/TRBV12-4,many,TRBJ1-5,.,CASSLALGWGNQPQHF,TGTGCCAGCAGTTTAGCGCTGGGGTGGGGCAATCAGCCCCAGCATTTT
TRBV4-2,.,TRBJ2-5,.,CASGPGLAGTQYF,TGTGCCAGCGGCCCCGGGCTCGCCGGGACCCAGTACTTC